Below, one TCR beta chain is given with its context. Its antigen is undetermined. The sample originates from a study of T cell responses to AZD1222 COVID-19 vaccine. Study at large: Second doses were pooled across both intervals (about 4 or about 12 weeks).

The CDR3 contains 13 residues. V dropped 8 bases and J dropped 1; count of bases not matched to a gene: 2. CDR1 and CDR2 from the germline V gene are LNHDA and SQIVND (reference sequence). Sequencing was performed with immunoSEQ multiplex PCR; in TCRdb, only in-frame clones are kept and a portion is missing. The sample has about 170,000 clones, approximately 90% seen once. Study results and caveats: Regions 160-218 and 743-854 dominated among vaccine-associated CD4 TCRs spanning spike. There were mostly white British donors and more females than males, and clonal diversity was possibly underestimated. Following two doses of AZD1222, Spike-specific TCR breadth and depth rose.

The chain carries TRBV19 and TRBJ1-5; 7 nucleotides match TRBD1. Sequencing used peripheral blood, obtained on day 0 of AZD1222 vaccination. The clonotype was recovered from an adult in good health. The CDR3 DNA reads TGTGCCAGTTCAGGGGGGAGCAATCAGCCCCAGCATTTT. Translation gives CASSGGSNQPQHF.